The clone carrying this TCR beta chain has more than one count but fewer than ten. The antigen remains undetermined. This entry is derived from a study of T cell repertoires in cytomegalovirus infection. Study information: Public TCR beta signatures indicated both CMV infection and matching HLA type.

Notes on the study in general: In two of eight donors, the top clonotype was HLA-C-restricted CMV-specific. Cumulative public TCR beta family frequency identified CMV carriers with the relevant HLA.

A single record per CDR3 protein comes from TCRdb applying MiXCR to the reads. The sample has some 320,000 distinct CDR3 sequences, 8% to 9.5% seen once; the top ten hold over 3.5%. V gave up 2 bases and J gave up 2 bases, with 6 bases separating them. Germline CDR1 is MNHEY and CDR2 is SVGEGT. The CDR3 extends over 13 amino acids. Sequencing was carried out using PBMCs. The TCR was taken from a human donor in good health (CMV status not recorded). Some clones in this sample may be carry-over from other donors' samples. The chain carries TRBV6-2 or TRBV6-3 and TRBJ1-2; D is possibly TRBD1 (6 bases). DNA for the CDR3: TGTGCCAGCAGTTACGACAGGAACTATGGCTACACCTTC. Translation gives CASSYDRNYGYTF.